These 7 T cell receptor beta chains came from one sample sequenced in a study of T cells after posttransplantation cyclophosphamide. Treatment was busulfan-fludarabine conditioning, a marrow graft, and cyclophosphamide on days +3 and +4. Sequenced by immunoSEQ multiplex PCR; TCRdb stores in-frame clones only, minus some. The repertoire has over 3,500 clones, 65% to 85% of them found once; the top ten carry around two fifths. This specimen was PBMCs, taken approximately 30 days after a stem cell transplant with posttransplant cyclophosphamide. Every receptor here comes from a male patient aged 50 to 60 who received an allogeneic stem cell transplant from an unrelated donor, was CMV-positive, and had acute GVHD only. Some T cells may possibly be graft donor cells.

The sample holds one count of this clone. The V call is TRBV11-2, the J call TRBJ2-5, with a possible D match to TRBD2 (6 bases). The germline gives CDR1 SGHAT, CDR2 FQNNGV. V lost 5 bases to trimming and J lost 5 bases, with 18 bases between them. The CDR3 consists of 15 residues. The CDR3 nucleotides read TGTGCCAGCAGCCGCGGGACTCCCTCTCGCGAGACCCAGTACTTC. It translates to CASSRGTPSRETQYF.

The chain couples TRBV5-1 to TRBJ1-4; perhaps TRBD1 as D (6 bases). Trimming stripped 4 bases from V and 0 bases from J, with 10 bases between. This CDR3 spans 15 amino acids. Per the germline V gene, CDR1 is SGHRS and CDR2 is YFSETQ. The CDR3 region is CASSPEGATNEKLFF. The CDR3 coding sequence is TGCGCCAGCAGCCCCGAGGGGGCAACTAATGAAAAACTGTTTTTT.

The CDR3 sequence: CASSFLGFQGQPQHF. The CDR3 coding sequence is TGTGCCAGCAGCTTTTTGGGCTTCCAGGGCCAGCCCCAGCATTTT. The J gene is TRBJ1-5, the V gene TRBV7-2, with a possible D match to TRBD1 (5 bases). V gave up 3 bases and J gave up 7 bases, with 16 bases separating them. The CDR3 length is 15 residues. Per germline, CDR1 SGHTA and CDR2 FQGNSA.

This chain connects TRBV4-1 to TRBJ2-2, with D uncertain. Trimming pared 0 bases from V and 5 bases from J, leaving 10 bases between. The CDR3 has 15 amino acids. CDR1 and CDR2 from the germline V gene are MGHRA and YSYEKL. The CDR3 DNA follows: TGCGCCAGCAGCCAAGATAAGACAAGAACCGGGGAGCTGTTTTTT. Translation: CASSQDKTRTGELFF.

The chain is built from TRBV19 and TRBJ2-2, with 10 bases identical to TRBD2. The CDR3 spans 19 residues. Germline V gene lookup returns CDR1 LNHDA and CDR2 SQIVND (reference sequence). V shed 0 bases and J 0 bases; nucleotides not matched to a gene: 7. The CDR3 bases are TGTGCCAGTAGTATAGACCCACCTGGGACTAGCGCGAACACCGGGGAGCTGTTTTTT. It is translated as CASSIDPPGTSANTGELFF.

The rearrangement links TRBV7-6 to TRBJ2-2, with 8 bases lining up with TRBD1. CDR3 size: 18 residues. V dropped 0 bases and J dropped 3; count of bases not matched to a gene: 9. CDR1 is SGHVS and CDR2 is FNYEAQ in the germline V gene. The CDR3 reads CASSLAAGTGGYTGELFF. In DNA, the CDR3 is TGTGCCAGCAGCTTAGCAGCCGGGACAGGAGGTTACACCGGGGAGCTGTTTTTT.

This chain's CDR3 is CASSSTVLGSHTQYF. The CDR3 DNA follows: TGCGCCAGCAGCTCGACAGTCCTTGGGTCCCACACGCAGTATTTT. The chain combines TRBV10-1 with TRBJ2-3, with a tentative D call TRBD1 (5 bases). The V and J ends lost 6 bases and 9 bases respectively, with 22 bases between them. This CDR3 is 15 amino acids long. From germline, CDR1 is WNHNN and CDR2 SYGVQD (reference sequence).